These 15 T cell receptor beta chains came from one sample sequenced in a study of T cell clones after liver transplantation. Libraries were prepared by immunoSEQ multiplex PCR; TCRdb keeps only in-frame clonotypes and omits some of them. The table has 55,000 to 75,000 clones, 85% to 95% seen once; the top ten hold roughly 0.9%. The source material was CD4+ T cells from blood, sampled less than 27 months after liver transplant. These receptors were taken from a human patient who received a liver transplant. Some of these T cells may belong to the graft donor.

V is TRBV5-1 and J is TRBJ2-3; D not resolved. The ends were cut back, 4 bases at V and 0 bases at J, with 12 bases in the middle. The germline gives CDR1 SGHRS, CDR2 YFSETQ. This CDR3 contains 15 residues. The CDR3 coding sequence is TGCGCCAGCAGCCCCGTCCTTACTAGCACAGATACGCAGTATTTT. This gives the protein CASSPVLTSTDTQYF.

The V and J genes are TRBV6-1 and TRBJ2-1; 7 nucleotides line up with TRBD1. V gave up 6 bases and J gave up 8 bases; unmatched junction bases: 10. Germline V gene data show CDR1 as MNHNS and CDR2 as SASEGT. CDR3 length: 14 amino acids. The CDR3 loop reads CASRLDRVVDEQFF. The CDR3 nucleotides are TGTGCCAGCAGACTCGACAGGGTCGTTGATGAGCAGTTCTTC.

This clone was seen once. The chain employs TRBV11-3 and TRBJ2-2; 8 nucleotides line up with TRBD2. After removal of 5 bases from V and 8 bases from J, the junction contained 19 bases not matched to a gene. From germline, CDR1 is SGHNT and CDR2 YENEEA. The CDR3 loop spans 18 amino acids. CDR3 residues: CASSQRERESSPGGELFF. The CDR3 DNA follows: TGTGCCAGCAGCCAGCGGGAGCGGGAATCTAGCCCAGGGGGGGAGCTGTTTTTT.

The chain recombines TRBV29-1 with TRBJ1-1; D may be TRBD1 (5 bases). This CDR3 contains 13 residues. CDR1 and CDR2 (germline): SQVTM, ANQGSEA. V was cut by 2 bases and J by 1 base, with 8 bases left in between. The CDR3 here is CSVEKGANTEAFF. CDR3 in DNA: TGCAGCGTTGAAAAAGGGGCGAACACTGAAGCTTTCTTT.

The genes are TRBV5-4 and TRBJ2-3; 9 nucleotides match TRBD2. The CDR3 extends over 15 amino acids. CDR1 is SGHNT and CDR2 is YYREEE in the germline V gene (reference sequence). J was trimmed by 7 bases and V by 0 bases; bases with no gene match: 6. CDR3 amino acids: CASSLAIAGENTQYF. In DNA, the CDR3 is TGTGCCAGCAGCTTGGCGATAGCGGGAGAGAATACGCAGTATTTT.

This chain's CDR3 is CASSIPGKSNEQGQYF. The CDR3 DNA sequence: TGTGCCAGTAGTATACCAGGGAAATCTAATGAACAGGGGCAGTACTTC. The J gene is TRBJ2-7, the V gene TRBV19; a possible D gene is TRBD1 (6 bases). CDR3 length equals 16 residues. V was cut by 2 bases and J by 9 bases, with 23 bases left in between. Germline CDR1 reads LNHDA; CDR2 reads SQIVND (reference sequence).

The chain links TRBV7-2 to TRBJ2-5; D may be TRBD2 (6 bases). Germline V CDR1 and CDR2: SGHTA, FQGNSA. The CDR3 has 14 residues. Trimming took off 10 bases at V and 2 bases at J, with 17 bases between the two ends. The CDR3 nucleotides read TGTGCCATCCCGCGTCGGGGGTGGCAAGAGACCCAGTACTTC. Translation: CAIPRRGWQETQYF.

V is TRBV9 and J is TRBJ2-1, with TRBD2 matching over 9 bases. Germline CDR1 and CDR2: SGDLS and YYNGEE. J gave up 5 bases and V 2 bases, and 8 bases lay outside the gene matches. There are 16 residues in the CDR3. CDR3 DNA sequence: TGTGCCAGCAGCGTTACCCCCCTAGCGGGACACAATGAGCAGTTCTTC. Protein sequence: CASSVTPLAGHNEQFF.

The chain employs TRBV19 and TRBJ2-7; D gene ambiguous. CDR1 and CDR2 (germline): LNHDA, SQIVND (reference sequence). This CDR3 contains 15 residues. Trimming took 3 bases from V and 0 from J, leaving 12 bases between them. This chain's CDR3 is CASSISRFSSYEQYF. CDR3 DNA: TGTGCCAGTAGTATTAGTCGGTTTAGCTCCTACGAGCAGTACTTC. Full variable domain (rest looked up from reference TRBV19 and TRBJ2-7): DGGITQSPKYLFRKEGQNVTLSCEQNLNHDAMYWYRQDPGQGLRLIYYSQIVNDFQKGDIAEGYSVSREKKESFPLTVTSAQKNPTAFYLCASSISRFSSYEQYFGPGTRLTVT.

The chain uses TRBV5-1 and TRBJ2-7; 10 nucleotides agree with TRBD1. The CDR3 covers 16 residues. Trimming took 0 bases from V and 3 from J; bases not matched to a gene: 6. Germline CDR1 is SGHRS and CDR2 is YFSETQ. The CDR3 reads CASSLVPGQGYYEQYF. The CDR3 DNA reads as TGCGCCAGCAGCTTGGTTCCGGGACAGGGGTACTACGAGCAGTACTTC.

The V call is TRBV4-3, the J call TRBJ2-5; maybe TRBD1 (6 bases). This CDR3 comprises 15 residues. CDR1 is LGHNA and CDR2 is YSLEER in the germline V gene. Trimming cost V 4 bases and J 7 bases, with 19 bases left between them. This chain's CDR3 is CASSRDRSGAVTQYF. CDR3 nucleotide sequence: TGCGCCAGCAGCCGTGACAGGTCCGGGGCCGTGACCCAGTACTTC.

This chain links TRBV6-6 with TRBJ2-7, with D possibly TRBD1 on 6 matching bases. V lost 2 bases and J 4 bases, leaving 9 bases between the germline ends. The CDR3 has 13 amino acids. Germline V lookup: CDR1 MNHNY, CDR2 SVGAGI (reference sequence). The CDR3 spells CASSYPGVYEQYF. Written as DNA, the CDR3 is TGTGCCAGCAGTTACCCAGGGGTATACGAGCAGTACTTC.

The V and J genes are TRBV19 and TRBJ2-5; possible D gene TRBD1, 6 bases. The V gene's germline CDR1 is LNHDA and CDR2 SQIVND (reference sequence). V lost 5 bases and J lost 4, with 8 bases in between. The CDR3 loop spans 12 amino acids. In nucleotides, the CDR3 is TGTGCCAGTAGTTTCAGGGGAGAGACCCAGTACTTC. Protein product: CASSFRGETQYF.

This chain uses TRBV5-1 with TRBJ1-1; 7 positions agree with TRBD1. There are 14 residues in the CDR3. J was trimmed by 2 bases and V by 6 bases; bases with no gene match: 7. The germline CDR1 and CDR2 sequences are SGHRS and YFSETQ. CDR3 nucleotide sequence: TGCGCCAGCAACCGGGACAGCTCAAACACTGAAGCTTTCTTT. Translating gives CASNRDSSNTEAFF.

The V call is TRBV5-4, the J call TRBJ2-1, with 7 nucleotides matching TRBD2. The CDR3 is made up of 14 amino acids. Germline V CDR1 and CDR2: SGHNT, YYREEE (reference sequence). After removal of 4 bases from V and 5 bases from J, the junction contained 6 bases not matched to a gene. The CDR3 loop is CASSPRDYNNEQFF. For the CDR3, the DNA is TGTGCCAGCAGCCCCCGGGACTATAACAATGAGCAGTTCTTC.